A selection of T cell receptor beta chains follows, all from one sample in a study of shared clonotypes between healthy human individuals. Some clones are missing from TCRdb's copy, which holds only in-frame ones; the method was immunoSEQ multiplex PCR. The sample consists of 600,000 to 800,000 clones, around 77% of them appearing once. Material for sequencing was memory CD4+ T cells sorted from blood. The source is a woman aged 25 to 45 in good health. CDR3s include the opening cysteine and the closing phenylalanine or tryptophan. Fields, in order: J gene, D gene, V gene, clone size, CDR3 DNA, CDR3 protein. D genes are given only for firm matches. Part of the rows lack a size; the others show once, few, many or a class for expanded clones.

j_gene: TRBJ2-2; d_gene: .; v_gene: TRBV27; abundance: few; CDR3nt: TGTGCCAGCAGTTTAGGGCGGACTTCCGGGGAGCTGTTTTTT; CDR3aa: CASSLGRTSGELFF
j_gene: TRBJ2-1; d_gene: TRBD1; v_gene: TRBV5-4; abundance: few; CDR3nt: TGTGCCAGCAGCCCACTTGCCGGACAGGGGGCCTGGAATGAGCAGTTCTTC; CDR3aa: CASSPLAGQGAWNEQFF
j_gene: TRBJ2-6; d_gene: .; v_gene: TRBV25-1; abundance: .; CDR3nt: TGTGCCAGCAGTGATGACGGGAATGGGGCCAACGTCCTGACTTTC; CDR3aa: CASSDDGNGANVLTF
j_gene: TRBJ2-6; d_gene: .; v_gene: TRBV28; abundance: .; CDR3nt: TGTGCCAGCAGTTCGACTGAAAAACCCTCTGGGGCCAACGTCCTGACTTTC; CDR3aa: CASSSTEKPSGANVLTF
j_gene: TRBJ2-7; d_gene: .; v_gene: TRBV7-2; abundance: .; CDR3nt: TGTGCCAGCAGCCATTACAGGGAGGATGGCGTCGAGCAGTACTTC; CDR3aa: CASSHYREDGVEQYF
j_gene: TRBJ1-1; d_gene: .; v_gene: TRBV2; abundance: .; CDR3nt: TGTGCCAGCAGTGCCGCGGGGGCCACTGAAGCTTTCTTT; CDR3aa: CASSAAGATEAFF
j_gene: TRBJ1-5; d_gene: .; v_gene: TRBV6-1; abundance: .; CDR3nt: TGTGCCAGCCAGAAAGTGATGAATCAGCCCCAGCATTTT; CDR3aa: CASQKVMNQPQHF
j_gene: TRBJ1-1; d_gene: .; v_gene: TRBV20-1; abundance: .; CDR3nt: TGCAGTGAAAGCAGTAACACTGAAGCTTTCTTT; CDR3aa: CSESSNTEAFF
j_gene: TRBJ2-5; d_gene: .; v_gene: TRBV20-1; abundance: .; CDR3nt: TGCAGTGCTCCATCGCCTGAGACCCAGTACTTC; CDR3aa: CSAPSPETQYF
j_gene: TRBJ2-2; d_gene: TRBD1; v_gene: TRBV5-1; abundance: .; CDR3nt: TGCGCCAGCAGCTTGCCCCGTACCTCGGACAGGGGGGATACCGGGGAGCTGTTTTTT; CDR3aa: CASSLPRTSDRGDTGELFF
j_gene: TRBJ2-5; d_gene: .; v_gene: TRBV6-6; abundance: .; CDR3nt: TGTGCCAGCAGTCAACAAGAGACCCAGTACTTC; CDR3aa: CASSQQETQYF
j_gene: TRBJ2-1; d_gene: TRBD1; v_gene: TRBV5-1; abundance: few; CDR3nt: TGCGCCAGCAGCGGGGGACAGGGGGCGGACAATGAGCAGTTCTTC; CDR3aa: CASSGGQGADNEQFF
j_gene: TRBJ1-2; d_gene: .; v_gene: TRBV20-1; abundance: once; CDR3nt: TGCAGCAGCAGGGTACGATATGGCTACACCTTC; CDR3aa: CSSRVRYGYTF
j_gene: TRBJ2-3; d_gene: TRBD1; v_gene: TRBV27; abundance: .; CDR3nt: TGTGCCAGCAGTCCACGGGACAGGGGTTCGACAGATACGCAGTATTTT; CDR3aa: CASSPRDRGSTDTQYF
j_gene: TRBJ1-1; d_gene: .; v_gene: TRBV19; abundance: .; CDR3nt: TGTGCCAGTAGTATAGTTACAGGCCTAATGAACACTGAAGCTTTCTTT; CDR3aa: CASSIVTGLMNTEAFF
j_gene: TRBJ2-4; d_gene: .; v_gene: TRBV15; abundance: .; CDR3nt: TGTGCCACCAGTAGGAGAACTCTAGCCAAAAACATTCAGTACTTC; CDR3aa: CATSRRTLAKNIQYF
j_gene: TRBJ2-1; d_gene: TRBD2; v_gene: TRBV28; abundance: few; CDR3nt: TGTGCCAGCAGTTTTTCACTAGCGGGATCTTCGGTGCAGTTCTTC; CDR3aa: CASSFSLAGSSVQFF
j_gene: TRBJ2-7; d_gene: TRBD1; v_gene: TRBV7-2; abundance: few; CDR3nt: TGTGCCAGCAGCTCGTACAGGGGGAGTGAATACGAGCAGTACTTC; CDR3aa: CASSSYRGSEYEQYF
j_gene: TRBJ2-3; d_gene: .; v_gene: TRBV4-1; abundance: .; CDR3nt: TGCGCCAGCAGCCACATACAAGATACGCAGTATTTT; CDR3aa: CASSHIQDTQYF
j_gene: TRBJ2-7; d_gene: .; v_gene: TRBV5-6; abundance: .; CDR3nt: TGTGCCAGCAGCTTGTGGGGGGTCGAGCAGTACTTC; CDR3aa: CASSLWGVEQYF
j_gene: TRBJ1-1; d_gene: .; v_gene: TRBV11-2; abundance: .; CDR3nt: TGTGCCAGCAGCCTCGCAGGTGGAACCACTGAAGCTTTCTTT; CDR3aa: CASSLAGGTTEAFF
j_gene: TRBJ2-1; d_gene: .; v_gene: TRBV5-1; abundance: .; CDR3nt: TGCGCCAGCAGCTTGGAGTCCCTCCGGGCCAAAGAGCAGTTCTTC; CDR3aa: CASSLESLRAKEQFF
j_gene: TRBJ1-2; d_gene: .; v_gene: TRBV9; abundance: .; CDR3nt: TGTGCCAGCAGCGTAGGAGTAGGTGAGGGCTACACCTTC; CDR3aa: CASSVGVGEGYTF
j_gene: TRBJ2-5; d_gene: .; v_gene: TRBV15; abundance: few; CDR3nt: TGTGCCACCAGGGGAAGTATTGCTGGGCATGGGACCCAGTACTTC; CDR3aa: CATRGSIAGHGTQYF
j_gene: TRBJ2-1; d_gene: TRBD2; v_gene: TRBV5-4; abundance: .; CDR3nt: TGTGCCAGCAGCTTGGGCGGGAGGGCCTACAATGAGCAGTTCTTC; CDR3aa: CASSLGGRAYNEQFF
j_gene: TRBJ1-5; d_gene: .; v_gene: TRBV2; abundance: once; CDR3nt: TGTGCCAGCAGGGGCCTCCCAGGGGGCAATCAGCCCCAGCATTTT; CDR3aa: CASRGLPGGNQPQHF
j_gene: TRBJ2-2; d_gene: TRBD2; v_gene: TRBV5-1; abundance: .; CDR3nt: TGCGCCAGCAGCTTGGTTCCAGCGGGAGATGTCGGGGAGCTGTTTTTT; CDR3aa: CASSLVPAGDVGELFF
j_gene: TRBJ2-2; d_gene: TRBD1; v_gene: TRBV19; abundance: .; CDR3nt: TGTGCCAGTAGCCCCGACAGGGGATCAACCACCGGGGAGCTGTTTTTT; CDR3aa: CASSPDRGSTTGELFF
j_gene: TRBJ2-7; d_gene: TRBD1; v_gene: TRBV27; abundance: .; CDR3nt: TGTGCCAGCGGAACTACAGGGGAACCCTACGAGCAGTACTTC; CDR3aa: CASGTTGEPYEQYF
j_gene: TRBJ2-1; d_gene: .; v_gene: TRBV7-9; abundance: .; CDR3nt: TGTGCCAGCAGTCAGGGGGGACTCAAATACAATGAGCAGTTCTTC; CDR3aa: CASSQGGLKYNEQFF
j_gene: TRBJ1-5; d_gene: .; v_gene: TRBV4-2; abundance: .; CDR3nt: TGTGCCAGCAGCCAAGATTCGGTCGGCGGGGGTCAGCCCCAGCATTTT; CDR3aa: CASSQDSVGGGQPQHF
j_gene: TRBJ2-7; d_gene: TRBD2; v_gene: TRBV19; abundance: .; CDR3nt: TGTGCCAGTAGTATATTTTCCGGGAGGGACCCCCACGAGCAGTACTTC; CDR3aa: CASSIFSGRDPHEQYF
j_gene: TRBJ2-3; d_gene: TRBD1; v_gene: TRBV5-1; abundance: .; CDR3nt: TGCGCCAGCGGACAAAGACAGGGTGGCACAGATACGCAGTATTTT; CDR3aa: CASGQRQGGTDTQYF
j_gene: TRBJ1-5; d_gene: .; v_gene: TRBV6-6; abundance: once; CDR3nt: TGTGCCAGCAGACTATCGGGGAGGCATCAGCCCCAGCATTTT; CDR3aa: CASRLSGRHQPQHF
j_gene: TRBJ1-2; d_gene: .; v_gene: TRBV28; abundance: few; CDR3nt: TGTGCCAGCAGTCCACTATCGCAGGGGTTAGCTAACTATGGCTACACCTTC; CDR3aa: CASSPLSQGLANYGYTF
j_gene: TRBJ2-3; d_gene: .; v_gene: TRBV30; abundance: .; CDR3nt: TGTGCCTGGGCCCGAATCGGTTCTGGTCGGACTAGCACAGATACGCAGTATTTT; CDR3aa: CAWARIGSGRTSTDTQYF
j_gene: TRBJ1-1; d_gene: .; v_gene: TRBV5-1; abundance: once; CDR3nt: TGCGCCAGCAGCTTGGACTTTTCTGAACCTTTCTTT; CDR3aa: CASSLDFSEPFF
j_gene: TRBJ2-1; d_gene: .; v_gene: TRBV18; abundance: .; CDR3nt: TGTGCCAGCTCCGATGCCTACAATGAGCAGTTCTTC; CDR3aa: CASSDAYNEQFF
j_gene: TRBJ2-1; d_gene: .; v_gene: TRBV19; abundance: .; CDR3nt: TGTGCCAGTAGTATATTGGTCCGTGATGAGCAGTTCTTC; CDR3aa: CASSILVRDEQFF
j_gene: TRBJ1-4; d_gene: TRBD1; v_gene: TRBV6-5; abundance: .; CDR3nt: TGTGCCAGCCGACAGGGGTCGGGTGAAAAACTGTTTTTT; CDR3aa: CASRQGSGEKLFF
j_gene: TRBJ2-2; d_gene: .; v_gene: TRBV11-2; abundance: .; CDR3nt: TGTGCCAGCAGCTTATCAGCCGGGGAGCTGTTTTTT; CDR3aa: CASSLSAGELFF
j_gene: TRBJ1-1; d_gene: TRBD1; v_gene: TRBV30; abundance: .; CDR3nt: TGTGCCTGGAGGCTACAGGGGGCCACTGAAGCTTTCTTT; CDR3aa: CAWRLQGATEAFF
j_gene: TRBJ1-2; d_gene: TRBD1; v_gene: TRBV30; abundance: .; CDR3nt: TGTGGGAAAGGGGACAGGGGGCGAGGCTACACCTTC; CDR3aa: CGKGDRGRGYTF
j_gene: TRBJ1-4; d_gene: TRBD1; v_gene: TRBV28; abundance: .; CDR3nt: TGTGCCAGCGGGTTCCGGGACAGTGCCGAAAAACTGTTTTTT; CDR3aa: CASGFRDSAEKLFF